This paragraph reports one TCR beta chain. What it binds is not known. Amplification of TCR beta CDR3 regions was performed using RNA transcripts as template. Initially, a first-round RT-PCR of the TCR CDR3 employed the HTBI primer set. In TCRdb, the multiplex PCR reads were re-called with MiXCR into one record per CDR3 protein. The sample has 300,000 to 450,000 distinct CDR3 sequences, around 16% seen once. These data belong to a study of T cells in Graves' hyperthyroidism and ophthalmopathy. Whole-study context: Peripheral blood draws took place at initial diagnosis, ahead of any treatment.

Diagnoses rested on clinical symptoms, serum thyroxine and TRAb, thyroid ultrasound and orbital computed tomography. Blood was drawn at first hyperthyroidism diagnosis, before any ophthalmopathy symptoms. Whole-study findings and limits: Before onset, by a median of approximately 6.2 months, the model predicted ophthalmopathy.

This CDR3 region has 14 residues. The V gene's germline CDR1 is SNHLY and CDR2 FYNNEI. The trim removed 4 bases at V and 2 bases at J, leaving 3 bases unmatched. The sequenced material came from blood. The V gene is TRBV2, the J gene TRBJ2-3, with 7 bases lining up with TRBD2. The sequence was obtained from a woman under 30 with Graves' hyperthyroidism that later progressed to Graves' ophthalmopathy. The CDR3 region is CASSGLADTDTQYF. The DNA of the CDR3 is TGTGCCAGCAGTGGACTAGCCGACACAGATACGCAGTATTTT.